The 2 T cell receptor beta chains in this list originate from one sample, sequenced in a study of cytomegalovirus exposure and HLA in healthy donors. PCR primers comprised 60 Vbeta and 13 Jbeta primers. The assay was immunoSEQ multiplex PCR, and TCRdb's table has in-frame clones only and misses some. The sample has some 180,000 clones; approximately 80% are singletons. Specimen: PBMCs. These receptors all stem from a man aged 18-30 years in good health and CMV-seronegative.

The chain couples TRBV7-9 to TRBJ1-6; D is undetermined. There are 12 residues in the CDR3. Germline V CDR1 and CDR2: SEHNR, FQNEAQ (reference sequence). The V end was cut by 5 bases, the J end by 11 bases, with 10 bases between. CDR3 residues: CASSPDSTPLHF. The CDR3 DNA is TGTGCCAGCAGCCCAGACTCTACACCCCTCCACTTT. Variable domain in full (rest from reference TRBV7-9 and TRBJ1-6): DTGVSQNPRHKITKRGQNVTFRCDPISEHNRLYWYRQTLGQGPEFLTYFQNEAQLEKSRLLSDRFSAERPKGSFSTLEIQRTEQGDSAMYLCASSPDSTPLHFGNGTRLTVT.

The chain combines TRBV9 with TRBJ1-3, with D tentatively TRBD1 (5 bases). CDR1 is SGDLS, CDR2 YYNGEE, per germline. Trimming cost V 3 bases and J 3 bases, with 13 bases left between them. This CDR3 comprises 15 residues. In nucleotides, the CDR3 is TGTGCCAGCAGCGGCCCCGGGGGTTATGGAAACACCATATATTTT. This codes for CASSGPGGYGNTIYF.